This T cell receptor beta chain was recorded in a study of T-cell memory formation after mild COVID-19 (dated by TCRdb to the early 2020s). Turning to the overall study: Most TCR sequence clusters were specific to one of the two donors. The cohort comprised two young, previously healthy adult volunteers, one female and one male. Longitudinal TCRalpha and TCRbeta repertoire sequencing tracked T-cell clones expanding and contracting after mild COVID-19 in two donors.

Concerning this clonotype itself: Its binding antigen is unknown. No quality values exist for individual bases; no much larger clone is one base distant.

Sequencer: Illumina NovaSeq 6000. Using 5'RACE with constant-segment primers, TCRalpha and TCRbeta cDNA libraries were constructed, with sample barcodes and unique molecular identifiers added in the process. Trizol reagent was used to extract RNA from every sample. Library amplification was performed in two PCR steps, and a second sample barcode and Illumina TruSeq adapters were introduced in the second step. Sequencing of the libraries was done on an Illumina NovaSeq, producing 2 x 150 bp paired-end reads. The study's processing was this. Reads were demultiplexed and collapsed into UMI-guided consensus sequences with migec v1.2.7. Using mixcr v2.1.11, the UMI consensuses were aligned to TRA and TRB V and J templates and assembled into clonotypes. Expanded or contracted clonotypes were those called significant by both edgeR and NoisET, with noise models trained on biological replicates. edgeR calls used a false discovery rate-adjusted p below 0.01 and a log2 fold-change threshold of 1. As an exploratory analysis of dynamics, max-normalized trajectories of the 1000 most abundant clonotypes were examined with PCA combined with hierarchical clustering. The CD4 or CD8 phenotype of responding clones was assigned using the separately sequenced CD4+ and CD8+ repertoires. The raw public reads went through TCRdb reprocessing: fastp at Q25, MiXCR clone calling, in-frame beta chains kept. Each entry is one CDR3 protein sequence, shown with its most common DNA and genes. The V and J calls and clone size are TCRdb's, not the authors'. This sample lists more than 450,000 distinct CDR3 sequences; under 20% were detected once. Around 12% of the sample rests with the top ten.

The junction shows trimming of 3 bases on V and 4 bases on J, and the gene matches do not reach 9 bases of it. The germline V gene yields KGHDR for CDR1 and SFDVKD for CDR2. CDR3 length: 16 amino acids, cysteine to phenylalanine. Of all the DNA, just the CDR3 is kept, 48 bases in frame from base 1. The paper as a whole reports these results and caveats: The study included only a couple of mild cases, and larger cohorts that include severe cases with pre-infection samples were judged to be necessary. Clones contracting from day 15 to 85 had balanced CD4/CD8 phenotypes, while a second wave expanding from day 15 to 37 was biased towards CD4+. Contracting CD4+ clones were found mainly in CM and EM memory subsets, while CD8+ clones were enriched in EMRA. Some responding clones were found in pre-infection memory, which suggests that pre-existing cross-reactive memory T cells took part in the SARS-CoV-2 response. Whether the second-wave clones peaking on day 37 were SARS-CoV-2 specific was not confirmed.

Ficoll-Paque density gradient centrifugation was used to isolate PBMCs. The source of this sequence is an adult woman who had mild COVID-19 (a few samples of this study predate the infection). The sample titles of this study are shuffled in the database, so cell type and time point are left out; the donor was told from shared clones. Sequenced input: PBMCs or a T cell subset sorted from them (not recorded which). The sequence links TRBV24-1 to TRBJ2-3, with TRBD1 identical over 7 junction bases. The nucleotide sequence is given as TGTGCCACCAGTGATGGACAGGTGAGGTCGTCAGATACGCAGTATTTT. Its protein reads: CATSDGQVRSSDTQYF.